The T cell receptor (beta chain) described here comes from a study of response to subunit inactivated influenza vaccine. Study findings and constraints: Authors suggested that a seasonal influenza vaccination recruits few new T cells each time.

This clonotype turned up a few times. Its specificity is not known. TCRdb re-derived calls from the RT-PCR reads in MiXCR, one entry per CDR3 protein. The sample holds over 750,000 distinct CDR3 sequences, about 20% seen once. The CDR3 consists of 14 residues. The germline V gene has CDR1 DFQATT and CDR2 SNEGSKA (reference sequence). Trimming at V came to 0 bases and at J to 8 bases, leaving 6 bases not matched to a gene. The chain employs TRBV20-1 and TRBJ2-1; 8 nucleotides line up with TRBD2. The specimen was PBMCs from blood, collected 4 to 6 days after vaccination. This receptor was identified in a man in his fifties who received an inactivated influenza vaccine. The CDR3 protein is CSARDITSGDEQFF. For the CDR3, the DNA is TGCAGTGCTAGAGATATCACTAGCGGTGATGAGCAGTTCTTC.